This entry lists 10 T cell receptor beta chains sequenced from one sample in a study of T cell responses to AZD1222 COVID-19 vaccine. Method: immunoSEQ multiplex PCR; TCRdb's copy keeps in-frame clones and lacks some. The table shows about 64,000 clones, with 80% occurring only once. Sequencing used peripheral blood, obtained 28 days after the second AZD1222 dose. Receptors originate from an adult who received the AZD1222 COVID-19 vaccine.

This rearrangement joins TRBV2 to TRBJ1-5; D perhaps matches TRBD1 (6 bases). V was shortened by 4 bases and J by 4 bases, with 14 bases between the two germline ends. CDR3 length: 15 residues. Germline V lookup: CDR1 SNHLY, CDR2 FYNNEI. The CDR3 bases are TGTGCCAGCAGTGGTAACGGGGGCTCAAATCAGCCCCAGCATTTT. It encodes CASSGNGGSNQPQHF. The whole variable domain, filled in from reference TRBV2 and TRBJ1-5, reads EPEVTQTPSHQVTQMGQEVILRCVPISNHLYFYWYRQILGQKVEFLVSFYNNEISEKSEIFDDQFSVERPDGSNFTLKIRSTKLEDSAMYFCASSGNGGSNQPQHFGDGTRLSIL.

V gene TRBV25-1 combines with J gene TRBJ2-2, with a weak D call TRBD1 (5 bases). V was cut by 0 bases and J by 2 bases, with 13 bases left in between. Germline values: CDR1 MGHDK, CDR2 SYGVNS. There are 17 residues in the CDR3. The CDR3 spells CASSEYLTAVNTGELFF. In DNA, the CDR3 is TGTGCCAGCAGTGAATATTTGACAGCTGTAAACACCGGGGAGCTGTTTTTT. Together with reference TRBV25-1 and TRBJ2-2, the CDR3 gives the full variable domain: EADIYQTPRYLVIGTGKKITLECSQTMGHDKMYWYQQDPGMELHLIHYSYGVNSTEKGDLSSESTVSRIRTEHFPLTLESARPSHTSQYLCASSEYLTAVNTGELFFGEGSRLTVL.

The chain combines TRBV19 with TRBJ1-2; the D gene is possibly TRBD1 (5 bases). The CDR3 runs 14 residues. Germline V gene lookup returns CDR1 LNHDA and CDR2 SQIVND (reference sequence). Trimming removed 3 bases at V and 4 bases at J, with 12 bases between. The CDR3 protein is CASSIPPDSYGYTF. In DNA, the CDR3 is TGTGCCAGTAGTATCCCACCAGACAGCTATGGCTACACCTTC. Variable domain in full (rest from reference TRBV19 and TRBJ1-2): DGGITQSPKYLFRKEGQNVTLSCEQNLNHDAMYWYRQDPGQGLRLIYYSQIVNDFQKGDIAEGYSVSREKKESFPLTVTSAQKNPTAFYLCASSIPPDSYGYTFGSGTRLTVV.

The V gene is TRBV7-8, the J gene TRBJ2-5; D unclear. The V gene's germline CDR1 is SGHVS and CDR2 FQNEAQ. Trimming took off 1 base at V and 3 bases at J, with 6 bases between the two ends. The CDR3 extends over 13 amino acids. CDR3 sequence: CASSLGQEETQYF. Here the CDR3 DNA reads TGTGCCAGCAGCTTAGGCCAGGAAGAGACCCAGTACTTC.

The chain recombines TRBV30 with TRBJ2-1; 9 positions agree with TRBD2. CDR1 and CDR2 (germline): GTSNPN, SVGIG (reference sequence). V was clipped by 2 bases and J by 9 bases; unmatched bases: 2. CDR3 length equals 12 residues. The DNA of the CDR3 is TGTGCCTGGAGTACTAGCGGGTTTGAGCAGTTCTTC. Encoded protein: CAWSTSGFEQFF.

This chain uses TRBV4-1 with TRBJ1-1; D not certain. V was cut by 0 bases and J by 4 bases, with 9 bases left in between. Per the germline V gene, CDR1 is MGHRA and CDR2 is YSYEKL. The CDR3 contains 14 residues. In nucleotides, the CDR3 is TGCGCCAGCAGCCAAGATTTCCGGGGCACTGAAGCTTTCTTT. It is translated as CASSQDFRGTEAFF.

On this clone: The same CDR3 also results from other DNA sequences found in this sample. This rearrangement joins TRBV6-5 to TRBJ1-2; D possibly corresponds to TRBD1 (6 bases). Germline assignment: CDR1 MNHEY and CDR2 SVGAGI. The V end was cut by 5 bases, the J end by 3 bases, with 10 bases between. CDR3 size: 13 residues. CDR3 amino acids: CASSPGVDYGYTF. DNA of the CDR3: TGTGCCAGCAGTCCAGGGGTAGACTATGGCTACACCTTC.

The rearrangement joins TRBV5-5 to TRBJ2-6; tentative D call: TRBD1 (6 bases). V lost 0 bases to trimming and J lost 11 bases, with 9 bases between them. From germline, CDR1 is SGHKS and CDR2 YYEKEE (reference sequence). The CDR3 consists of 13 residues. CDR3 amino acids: CASSLGGLDVLTF. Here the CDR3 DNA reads TGTGCCAGCAGCTTGGGGGGGCTCGACGTCCTGACTTTC.

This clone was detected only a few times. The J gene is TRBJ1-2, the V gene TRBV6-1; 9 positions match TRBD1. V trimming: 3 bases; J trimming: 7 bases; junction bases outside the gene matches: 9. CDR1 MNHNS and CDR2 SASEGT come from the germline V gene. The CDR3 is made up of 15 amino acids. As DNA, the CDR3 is TGTGCCAGCAGTGATCACGTAGGGACAGGGCTTGGCTACACCTTC. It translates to CASSDHVGTGLGYTF.

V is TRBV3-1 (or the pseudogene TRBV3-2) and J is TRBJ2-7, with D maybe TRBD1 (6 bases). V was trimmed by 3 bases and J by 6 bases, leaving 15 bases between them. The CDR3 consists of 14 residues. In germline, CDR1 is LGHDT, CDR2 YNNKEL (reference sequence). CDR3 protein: CASSQGAHGSEQYF. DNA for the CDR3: TGTGCCAGCAGCCAGGGGGCGCATGGATCCGAGCAGTACTTC.